Listed here are 20 T cell receptor beta chains from one sample, sequenced in a study of shared clonotypes between healthy human individuals (TCRdb year 2020). Libraries were constructed by the immunoSEQ multiplex PCR assay. The source is immuneACCESS, and TCRdb retained only in-frame sequences with V and J called. Part of the clones is not carried over; for the studies checked, unresolved V genes explain less than half of this, and the remainder is unexplained. The sample table holds about 1.1 million clones, of which 60% to 80% were seen once. Roughly 0.82% of the sample comes from the top ten. The sample was memory CD4+ T cells from PBMCs. The intended sense of this specimen's cell subset or site label: CD45RA-negative fraction. The receptors derive from a man aged 18-30 years in good health. Some clones in this sample may be carry-over from other donors' samples.

The gene calls are TRBV29-1 and TRBJ1-2; 10 bases match TRBD1. V was clipped by 3 bases and J by 7 bases; unmatched bases: 11. Germline assignment: CDR1 SQVTM and CDR2 ANQGSEA. The CDR3 totals 15 residues. In DNA form, the CDR3 reads TGCAGCGTTGATCCTTACCGGACAGGGGGTATTGGCTACACCTTC. This encodes CSVDPYRTGGIGYTF. Complete variable domain (other parts from reference TRBV29-1 and TRBJ1-2): SAVISQKPSRDICQRGTSLTIQCQVDSQVTMMFWYRQQPGQSLTLIATANQGSEATYESGFVIDKFPISRPNLTFSTLTVSNMSPEDSSIYLCSVDPYRTGGIGYTFGSGTRLTVV.

This rearrangement joins TRBV19 to TRBJ1-5; D gene uncertain. Germline values: CDR1 LNHDA, CDR2 SQIVND (reference sequence). CDR3 size: 13 residues. The V end was cut by 6 bases, the J end by 4 bases, with 10 bases between. CDR3 coding DNA: TGTGCCAGTAGCAGGAAGGGAAATCAGCCCCAGCATTTT. It yields the protein CASSRKGNQPQHF.

The J gene is TRBJ2-7, the V gene TRBV18, with TRBD2 identical over 7 bases. J gave up 12 bases and V 5 bases, and 7 bases lay outside the gene matches. This CDR3 is built from 11 residues. Germline CDR1 KGHSH, CDR2 LQKENI. The CDR3 DNA reads as TGTGCCAGCTCAGGGGCGCGGGAGTGGTACTTC. Protein product: CASSGAREWYF.

The rearrangement joins TRBV28 to TRBJ2-5, with unresolved D. Trimming shortened V by 6 bases and J by 5 bases, and 7 bases separated the two germline ends. The germline V gene has CDR1 MDHEN and CDR2 SYDVKM. This CDR3 is 11 amino acids long. The CDR3 DNA is TGTGCCAGCAGCACAAGGGAGACCCAGTACTTC. Protein product: CASSTRETQYF.

This rearrangement joins TRBV19 to TRBJ1-5, with no clear D. Trimming took off 3 bases at V and 7 bases at J, with 13 bases between the two ends. Germline V gives CDR1 LNHDA, CDR2 SQIVND (reference sequence). The CDR3 is 14 residues long. CDR3 DNA: TGTGCCAGTAGTATTATAAACCCAGCGCAGCCCCAGCATTTT. As protein: CASSIINPAQPQHF.

The chain employs TRBV9 and TRBJ1-4; D may be TRBD1 (5 bases). This CDR3 region has 15 residues. CDR1 is SGDLS and CDR2 is YYNGEE in the germline V gene. The V end was cut by 4 bases, the J end by 8 bases, with 18 bases between. The CDR3 DNA follows: TGTGCCAGCAGCCGAGCGGGACGATTGCAGGAAAAACTGTTTTTT. It yields the protein CASSRAGRLQEKLFF.

Of note for this clone: This could be a read error, since a much larger clone is one nucleotide away. The chain employs TRBV28 and TRBJ2-5; 12 bases are a match to TRBD2. Matching the DNA end better, TRBJ2-7 makes the J call doubtful. Germline lookup yields CDR1 MDHEN and CDR2 SYDVKM. The CDR3 consists of 14 residues. CDR3 region: CASSRLAGDYEQYF. DNA of the CDR3: TGTGCCAGCAGTCGACTAGCGGGAGACTACGAGCAGTACTTC.

The J gene is TRBJ2-6, the V gene TRBV29-1; D gene unclear. Germline CDR1 reads SQVTM; CDR2 reads ANQGSEA. V lost 7 bases, J lost 0 bases, and 4 bases lay in between. CDR3 length: 12 residues. DNA of the CDR3: TGCAGCGGAAGCTCTGGGGCCAACGTCCTGACTTTC. This sequence encodes CSGSSGANVLTF. Combining the CDR3 with reference TRBV29-1 and TRBJ2-6 gives the whole variable domain SAVISQKPSRDICQRGTSLTIQCQVDSQVTMMFWYRQQPGQSLTLIATANQGSEATYESGFVIDKFPISRPNLTFSTLTVSNMSPEDSSIYLCSGSSGANVLTFGAGSRLTVL.

This chain links TRBV5-1 with TRBJ1-2; D uncertain. The CDR3 length is 14 residues. The ends were cut back, 0 bases at V and 3 bases at J, with 9 bases in the middle. The germline gives CDR1 SGHRS, CDR2 YFSETQ. DNA for the CDR3: TGCGCCAGCAGCTTGGCCGGGTACGACTATGGCTACACCTTC. Its translation: CASSLAGYDYGYTF.

The chain carries TRBV19 and TRBJ1-1, with TRBD1 matching 9 bases. The CDR3 spans 14 residues. With 6 bases clipped from V and 3 bases from J, the junction kept 5 bases outside the gene matches. Germline V lookup: CDR1 LNHDA, CDR2 SQIVND (reference sequence). For the CDR3, the DNA is TGTGCCAGTAGGGAACAGGGGGCTTACACTGAAGCTTTCTTT. Translation: CASREQGAYTEAFF.

The chain has TRBV7-9 and TRBJ2-4; 15 nucleotides match TRBD2. Unmatched junction bases numbered 5, after V lost 5 bases and J lost 0 bases. The CDR3 length is 18 residues. Germline V lookup: CDR1 SEHNR, CDR2 FQNEAQ (reference sequence). CDR3 DNA: TGTGCCAGCAGCGTCGGGACTAGCGGGAGGACAGCCAAAAACATTCAGTACTTC. This sequence encodes CASSVGTSGRTAKNIQYF.

The table lists this clone with a count of one. The rearrangement links TRBV7-2 to TRBJ2-3, with D hard to call. CDR1 and CDR2 (germline): SGHTA, FQGNSA. This CDR3 contains 15 residues. The V gene lost 8 bases and the J gene lost 0 bases, with 15 bases spanning the gap. Here the CDR3 reads CASFPSALSTDTQYF. CDR3 DNA: TGTGCCAGCTTCCCCTCGGCCTTGAGCACAGATACGCAGTATTTT. The whole variable domain, remainder taken from reference TRBV7-2 and TRBJ2-3, is GAGVSQSPSNKVTEKGKDVELRCDPISGHTALYWYRQSLGQGLEFLIYFQGNSAPDKSGLPSDRFSAERTGGSVSTLTIQRTQQEDSAVYLCASFPSALSTDTQYFGPGTRLTVL.

The V gene is TRBV27, the J gene TRBJ2-7; 9 bases align to TRBD1. V was clipped by 5 bases and J by 4 bases; unmatched bases: 15. Germline V gene lookup returns CDR1 MNHEY and CDR2 SMNVEV (reference sequence). The CDR3 runs to 17 residues. The CDR3 loop reads CASSPRSRDRDFYEQYF. CDR3 bases: TGTGCCAGCAGTCCCCGTAGTAGGGACAGGGACTTTTACGAGCAGTACTTC.

This clone was seen ten or more times. CDR3 amino acids: CASSPGLAGAETQYF. The CDR3 DNA follows: TGTGCCAGCAGCCCGGGACTAGCGGGAGCAGAGACCCAGTACTTC. This chain connects TRBV11-3 to TRBJ2-5; 14 positions agree with TRBD2. Germline values: CDR1 SGHNT, CDR2 YENEEA. This CDR3 spans 15 amino acids. V trimming: 5 bases; J trimming: 4 bases; junction bases outside the gene matches: 3.

The chain links TRBV2 to TRBJ2-7, with unresolved D. V was shortened by 4 bases and J by 1 base, with 2 bases between the two germline ends. In germline, CDR1 is SNHLY, CDR2 FYNNEI. This CDR3 region has 11 residues. CDR3 DNA sequence: TGTGCCAGCAGTGCGTCCTACGAGCAGTACTTC. Its translation is CASSASYEQYF.

The chain recombines TRBV7-9 with TRBJ2-1; a weak D match, TRBD2 (7 bases). Per germline, CDR1 SEHNR and CDR2 FQNEAQ (reference sequence). V was shortened by 7 bases and J by 3 bases, with 13 bases between the two germline ends. This CDR3 contains 14 residues. CDR3 sequence reads: CASTIGGDYNEQFF. In nucleotides, the CDR3 is TGTGCCAGCACTATAGGGGGGGACTACAATGAGCAGTTCTTC.

Of note for this clone: This may arise from a read error, as a much more abundant clone is one base away. This rearrangement joins TRBV6-4 to TRBJ2-1; 8 bases are a match to TRBD2. The CDR3 sequence is 13 residues long. Per the germline V gene, CDR1 is MRHNA and CDR2 is SNTAGT. The ends lost 6 bases at V and 6 bases at J; junction bases unmatched: 4. CDR3 region: CASSGGLANEQFF. CDR3 in DNA: TGTGCCAGCAGCGGTGGACTAGCCAATGAGCAGTTCTTC.

This chain connects TRBV20-1 to TRBJ2-3; D is unclear. Trimming left V 6 bases short and J 7 bases short, with 8 bases between. The CDR3 covers 10 residues. Germline V gene lookup returns CDR1 DFQATT and CDR2 SNEGSKA (reference sequence). CDR3 sequence (DNA): TGCAGTGCACCGGTGCATACGCAGTATTTT. The encoded protein is CSAPVHTQYF.

The chain employs TRBV27 and TRBJ2-1; D is undetermined. This CDR3 spans 13 amino acids. The germline CDR1 and CDR2 sequences are MNHEY and SMNVEV (reference sequence). V lost 2 bases and J lost 9, with 11 bases in between. The CDR3 nucleotides are TGTGCCAGCAGTTTAAGAGAGGTGTCTGAGCAGTTCTTC. Protein product: CASSLREVSEQFF.

V and J are TRBV6-1 and TRBJ1-2, with 9 nucleotides matching TRBD1. CDR1 is MNHNS, CDR2 SASEGT, per germline. V gave up 1 base and J gave up 0 bases; unmatched junction bases: 0. This CDR3 spans 15 amino acids. CDR3 in amino acids: CASSEGTGANYGYTF. CDR3 nucleotides: TGTGCCAGCAGTGAAGGGACAGGGGCTAACTATGGCTACACCTTC.